These T cell receptor beta chains were read from a single sample in a study of post-analysis software for immune sequencing data. TCRdb reprocessed the PCR reads with MiXCR, giving one entry per CDR3 protein. The sample records about 760,000 distinct CDR3 sequences, less than 35% being singletons. Sequenced: blood. Source of these receptors: a girl between 5 and 17 years old with multiple sclerosis. Each CDR3 is given with its conserved first and last residue. D genes are given only for firm matches. The size of a clone is reported for some rows only, either as once, few or many, or as a class for expanded clones.

j_call clone_size v_call cdr3_length d_call cdr3_nt cdr3_aa
TRBJ2-3 . TRBV7-2 14 . TGTGCCAACCATAAGACAGGAAGCACAGATACGCAGTATTTT CANHKTGSTDTQYF
TRBJ1-2 few TRBV12-3/TRBV12-4 15 TRBD1 TGTGCCAGCAGTTGGGGGACAGGGAATATTCGTGGCTACACCTTC CASSWGTGNIRGYTF
TRBJ1-2 many TRBV7-2 15 . TGTGCCAGCAGCTTAAGGGGGTCTACTAACTATGGCTACACCTTC CASSLRGSTNYGYTF
TRBJ2-1 few TRBV4-1 12 . TGCGCCAGCAGCCAAGGGGCGGATGAGCAGTTCTTC CASSQGADEQFF
TRBJ2-1 few TRBV9 15 . TGTGCCAGCAGCGTAGGGGGTCTTGAATACGATGAGCAGTTCTTC CASSVGGLEYDEQFF
TRBJ2-7 . TRBV9 13 . TGTGCCAGCAGCGAGGGAGACTCCTACGAGCAGTACTTC CASSEGDSYEQYF
TRBJ2-7 . TRBV7-2 14 TRBD2 TGTGCCAGCAGCTTAATGCGGGAGGGCTACGAGCAGTACTTC CASSLMREGYEQYF
TRBJ1-2 . TRBV15 15 . TGTGCCACCAGCAGGAGGACAACGGATAACTATGGCTACACCTTC CATSRRTTDNYGYTF
TRBJ2-3 . TRBV9 15 . TGTGCCAGCAGCGTAGAGGGCATGGTCACAGATACGCAGTATTTT CASSVEGMVTDTQYF
TRBJ2-1 once TRBV14 17 . TGTGCCAGCAGCAAAATCTTGCTGGGAGGAGGCTACAATGAGCAGTTCTTC CASSKILLGGGYNEQFF
TRBJ2-3 . TRBV5-5 14 . TGTGCCAGCAGGATTGGTCAATCCGCAGATACGCAGTATTTT CASRIGQSADTQYF
TRBJ1-6 . TRBV7-2 15 . TGTGCCAGCAGCCACAAACAGGGCACAATTTCACCCCTCCACTTT CASSHKQGTISPLHF
TRBJ2-5 few TRBV20-1 13 . TGCAGTGCCGTCTACCTCGCCCAAGAGACCCAGTACTTC CSAVYLAQETQYF
TRBJ2-7 . TRBV7-9 14 . TGTGCCAGCAGCTTAGGCGGGCCCCTAAGCGAGCAGTACTTC CASSLGGPLSEQYF
TRBJ2-4 . TRBV28 16 TRBD2 TGTGCCAGCAGTTTAACCGCAAAGCGGGGGAAAAACATTCAGTACTTC CASSLTAKRGKNIQYF
TRBJ1-6 few TRBV20-1 15 TRBD1 TGCAGTGCTAGAGACAGGGGGCTTGGAATTTCACCCCTCCACTTT CSARDRGLGISPLHF
TRBJ2-3 . TRBV20-1 16 . TGCAGTGCTAGAGATCCGTCGGGGGCGCGGGGAGATACGCAGTATTTT CSARDPSGARGDTQYF